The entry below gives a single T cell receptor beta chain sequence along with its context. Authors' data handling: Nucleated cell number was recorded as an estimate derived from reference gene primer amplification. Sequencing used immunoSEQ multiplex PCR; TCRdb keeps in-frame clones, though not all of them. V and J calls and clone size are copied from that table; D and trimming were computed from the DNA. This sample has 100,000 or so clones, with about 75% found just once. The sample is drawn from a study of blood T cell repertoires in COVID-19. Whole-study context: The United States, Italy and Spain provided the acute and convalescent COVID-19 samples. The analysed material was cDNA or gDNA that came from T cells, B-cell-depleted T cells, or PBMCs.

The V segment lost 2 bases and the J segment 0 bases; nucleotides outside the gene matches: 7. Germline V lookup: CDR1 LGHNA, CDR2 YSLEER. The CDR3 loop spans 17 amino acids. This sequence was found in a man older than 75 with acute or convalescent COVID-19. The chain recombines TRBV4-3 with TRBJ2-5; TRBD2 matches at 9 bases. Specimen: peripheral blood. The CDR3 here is CASSQSRAGGYQETQYF. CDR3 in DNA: TGCGCCAGCAGCCAATCCCGTGCGGGGGGGTACCAAGAGACCCAGTACTTC.